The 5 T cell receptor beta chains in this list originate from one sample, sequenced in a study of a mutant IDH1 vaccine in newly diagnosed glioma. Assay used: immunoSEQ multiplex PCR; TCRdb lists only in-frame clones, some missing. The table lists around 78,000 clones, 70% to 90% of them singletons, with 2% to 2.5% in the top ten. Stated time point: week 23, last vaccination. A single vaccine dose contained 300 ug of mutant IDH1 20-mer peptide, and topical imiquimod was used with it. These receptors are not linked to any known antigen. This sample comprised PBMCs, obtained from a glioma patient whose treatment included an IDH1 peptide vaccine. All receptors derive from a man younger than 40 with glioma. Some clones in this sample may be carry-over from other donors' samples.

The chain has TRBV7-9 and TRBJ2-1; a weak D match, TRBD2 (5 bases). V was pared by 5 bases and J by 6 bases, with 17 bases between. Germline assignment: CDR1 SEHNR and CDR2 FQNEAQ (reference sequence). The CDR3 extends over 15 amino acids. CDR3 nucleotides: TGTGCCAGCAGCGCCGGACTTCAACTTACCAATGAGCAGTTCTTC. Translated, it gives CASSAGLQLTNEQFF. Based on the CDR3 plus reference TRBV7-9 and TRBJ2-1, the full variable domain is DTGVSQNPRHKITKRGQNVTFRCDPISEHNRLYWYRQTLGQGPEFLTYFQNEAQLEKSRLLSDRFSAERPKGSFSTLEIQRTEQGDSAMYLCASSAGLQLTNEQFFGPGTRLTVL.

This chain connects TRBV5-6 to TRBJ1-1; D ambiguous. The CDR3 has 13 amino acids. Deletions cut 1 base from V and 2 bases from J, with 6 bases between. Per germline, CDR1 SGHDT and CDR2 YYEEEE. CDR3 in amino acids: CASSLIANTEAFF. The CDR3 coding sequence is TGTGCCAGCAGCTTGATAGCAAACACTGAAGCTTTCTTT.

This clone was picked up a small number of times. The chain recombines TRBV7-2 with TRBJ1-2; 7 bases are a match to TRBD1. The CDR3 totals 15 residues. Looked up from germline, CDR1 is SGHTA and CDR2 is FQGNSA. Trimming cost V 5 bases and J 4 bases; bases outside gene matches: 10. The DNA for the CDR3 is TGTGCCAGCAGCACCTACACGACAGGGCCCTATGGCTACACCTTC. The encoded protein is CASSTYTTGPYGYTF.

CDR3 sequence (DNA): TGCGCCAGCAGCTTGGAGGGCACCGGGGAGCTGTTTTTT. It translates to CASSLEGTGELFF. This chain connects TRBV5-1 to TRBJ2-2; D not resolved. From germline, CDR1 is SGHRS and CDR2 YFSETQ. V shed 0 bases and J shed 4 bases, with 4 bases lying between them. The length of the CDR3 is 13 residues.

In DNA, the CDR3 is TGTGCCAGCAGCGTAGGACTTGGGGCGGACAACAATGGAAACACCATATATTTT. It is translated as CASSVGLGADNNGNTIYF. The genes are TRBV9 and TRBJ1-3; possible D gene TRBD1, 5 bases. CDR1 is SGDLS and CDR2 is YYNGEE in the germline V gene. The CDR3 totals 18 residues. Trimming stripped 0 bases from V and 3 bases from J, with 19 bases between.